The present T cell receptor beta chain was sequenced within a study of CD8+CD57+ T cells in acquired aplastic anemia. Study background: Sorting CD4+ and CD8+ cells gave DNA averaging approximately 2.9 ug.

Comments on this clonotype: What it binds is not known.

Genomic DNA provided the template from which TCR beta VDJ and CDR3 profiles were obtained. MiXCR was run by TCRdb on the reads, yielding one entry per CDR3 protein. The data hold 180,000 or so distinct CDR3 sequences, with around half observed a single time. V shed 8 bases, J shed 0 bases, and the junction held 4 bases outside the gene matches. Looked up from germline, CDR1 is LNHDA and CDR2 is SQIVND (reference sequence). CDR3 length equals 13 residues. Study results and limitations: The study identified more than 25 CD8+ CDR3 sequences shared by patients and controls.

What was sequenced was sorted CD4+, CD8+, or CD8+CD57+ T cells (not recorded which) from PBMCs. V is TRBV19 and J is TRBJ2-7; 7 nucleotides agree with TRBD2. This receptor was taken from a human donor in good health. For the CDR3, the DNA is TGTGCCAGTTCGACGGGAGGCTCCTACGAGCAGTACTTC. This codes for CASSTGGSYEQYF.